This TCR beta chain derives from a study of shared clonotypes between healthy human individuals. Study outcomes and limitations: The sole specimen, blood, was sampled, and tissue repertoires likely differ.

Comments on this clone: Its target is unknown.

This CDR3 has 18 residues. Germline V gene lookup returns CDR1 SGHAT and CDR2 FQNNGV. V lost 4 bases and J lost 0; bases outside the gene matches: 11. Every immunoSEQ plate was one replicate of a subset's evenly spread DNA. This table comes from immunoSEQ multiplex PCR, and its TCRdb copy is limited to in-frame clones, with some not included. The data show under 2,000,000 clones, roughly 94% seen once. Naive CD8 cells were CD45RO-negative, positively selected for CCR7, excluding terminally differentiated effector memory CD45RA+ cells. The sequenced sample consisted of naive CD8+ T cells sorted from blood. The clonotype was recovered from a man in his late teens or twenties in good health. The genes are TRBV11-2 and TRBJ2-3; 9 nucleotides align to TRBD2. CDR3 sequence (DNA): TGTGCCAGCAGCTCCCCTTCTAGCGGGGTGGGTAGCACAGATACGCAGTATTTT. Translating it yields CASSSPSSGVGSTDTQYF.